This T cell receptor (beta chain) was sequenced for a study of blood T cell repertoires in COVID-19. Assay: immunoSEQ multiplex PCR; the TCRdb copy retains only in-frame clones and omits some. The top ten clones hold approximately 2% of a sample with about 270,000 clones, approximately 90% of them seen once. The ends were cut back, 0 bases at V and 2 bases at J, with 12 bases in the middle. The germline CDR1 and CDR2 sequences are SGHRS and YFSETQ. This CDR3 region has 15 residues. This clone was seen a few times. The TCR sequence derives from a woman aged 60-75 years in a cohort exposed to, infected with or recovered from COVID-19 (not recorded which). The sequenced material came from PBMCs or T cells enriched from blood (not recorded which). V usage is TRBV5-1 and J usage is TRBJ2-7; D ambiguous. The CDR3 DNA reads as TGCGCCAGCAGCTTGGTAGGCAGGTCTGCCTACGAGCAGTACTTC. Translated, it gives CASSLVGRSAYEQYF.